The present entry profiles one TCR beta chain with its context. Assay: immunoSEQ multiplex PCR; the TCRdb copy retains only in-frame clones and omits some. Of tens of thousands of clones listed, over 60% are singletons. The data belong to a study of OX40 agonist ivuxolimab in advanced cancers. There are 14 residues in the CDR3. V lost 6 bases, J lost 3 bases, and 4 bases stayed unmatched. In germline, CDR1 is MNHNS, CDR2 SASEGT. Autoimmune disease history or systemic immunosuppression excluded patients. Researchers took blood at baseline, on cycle 4 day 1, and on cycle 7 day 1. The receptor's source is an adult with an advanced solid tumor such as melanoma, head and neck, liver or kidney cancer. The input for sequencing was CD4+ or CD8+ T cells sorted from blood, taken in a trial of the OX40 agonist ivuxolimab. The rearrangement uses TRBV6-1 and TRBJ1-4, with TRBD1 matching over 7 bases. CDR3 nucleotide sequence: TGTGCCAGCAGCAGGACAGGAGCTAATGAAAAACTGTTTTTT. Its translation: CASSRTGANEKLFF.